This record covers a single TCR beta chain. CDR1 is DFQATT, CDR2 SNEGSKA, per germline (reference sequence). This CDR3 has 11 residues. Trimming took off 5 bases at V and 6 bases at J, with 10 bases between the two ends. Authors' data handling: Estimation of nucleated cell counts relied on the amplification of reference gene primers. This table comes from immunoSEQ multiplex PCR, and its TCRdb copy is limited to in-frame clones, with some not included. V and J calls and clone size follow that table, whereas D and trimming were derived from the DNA. In the table there are roughly 410,000 clones, around 91% of which are singletons. This specimen belongs to a study of blood T cell repertoires in COVID-19. Study-level background: COVID-19 samples collected from the United States, Italy and Spain covered acute and convalescent phases.

Material: peripheral blood. The V and J genes are TRBV20-1 and TRBJ1-1; D remains ambiguous. The receptor comes from a woman aged 40 to 50 with COVID-19, enrolled during active disease. The CDR3 DNA reads TGCAGTGCTCCCTCCCGCGCTGAAGCTTTCTTT. This gives the protein CSAPSRAEAFF.